What follows is one TCR beta chain and its context. Antigen specificity is unknown. Through a sample-barcoded 5' primer and a J-beta primer mix, a second PCR was run for 7 to 11 cycles. Each cDNA molecule received a tag from a template-switch adaptor that had 12 random nucleotides. TCRdb re-called the 5' RACE reads with MiXCR, one entry per CDR3 protein. The sample records hundreds of thousands of distinct CDR3 sequences, around 20% being singletons. The data were taken from a study of blood T cells in healthy people across ages. Study-level points and caveats: Age brought a roughly linear fall in TCR beta diversity measured per million T cells.

Germline CDR1 and CDR2: SEHNR and FQNEAQ (reference sequence). This CDR3 region has 15 residues. V lost 0 bases, J lost 1 base, and 9 bases lay in between. This rearrangement joins TRBV7-9 to TRBJ2-5; no clear D. The sample comprised blood. This receptor was identified in a man between 65 and 85 years old in good health. The CDR3 DNA reads as TGTGCCAGCAGCTTAGCTACAGATACCCAAGAGACCCAGTACTTC. Encoded protein: CASSLATDTQETQYF.